The rows below give T cell receptor beta chains drawn from one sample of a study of blood T cell repertoires in COVID-19. Only in-frame clones appear in the TCRdb table, and some are missing; sequencing was by immunoSEQ multiplex PCR. The sample holds a few hundred thousand clones, approximately 90% seen once. Material for sequencing was PBMCs or T cells enriched from blood (not recorded which). The receptors derive from a man aged 30 to 39 who had recovered from COVID-19. The CDR3 runs from the conserved cysteine through the conserved F or W. Each record gives: CDR3 DNA, CDR3 protein, clone size, V gene, CDR3 length, D gene, J gene. The D gene is left open where the match is weak. Only part of the rows carry a size: once, few, many, or a class if the clone is expanded.

TGTGCCAGCAGCTCGACTATCCGGGTCTACAGCTATGGCTACACCTTC,CASSSTIRVYSYGYTF,-,TRBV5-4,16,-,TRBJ1-2
TGTGCCAGCAGCGCGACGACAGGGGCCTACGAGCAGTACTTC,CASSATTGAYEQYF,-,TRBV11-2,14,TRBD1,TRBJ2-7
TGCGCCAGCAGCTTGCAGGGCCCCACCGGGGAGCTGTTTTTT,CASSLQGPTGELFF,-,TRBV5-1,14,-,TRBJ2-2
TGTGCCATCAGTGAGTCGAACTCCAACTACGAGCAGTACTTC,CAISESNSNYEQYF,-,TRBV10-3,14,-,TRBJ2-7
TGTGCCTGGAGTGTAGGACAGGGCATAGCATACGAGCAGTACTTC,CAWSVGQGIAYEQYF,once,TRBV30,15,TRBD1,TRBJ2-7
TGTGCCAGCAGTTTCTACGGGTTGGGTGAAAAACTGTTTTTT,CASSFYGLGEKLFF,-,TRBV28,14,-,TRBJ1-4
TGTGCCAGCAGCCGCAGGACATCCCTGGGCCACAATGAGCAGTTCTTC,CASSRRTSLGHNEQFF,-,TRBV3-1/TRBV3-2,16,-,TRBJ2-1
TGCGCCAGCAGCCAAGATCGGGGAGCGGGAGGCCTGACAGATACGCAGTATTTT,CASSQDRGAGGLTDTQYF,once,TRBV4-3,18,TRBD2,TRBJ2-3
TGTGCCAGCAGCTTAGATACAGGGGGTACTGAAGCTTTCTTT,CASSLDTGGTEAFF,few,TRBV7-9,14,TRBD1,TRBJ1-1
TGTGCCAGCAGCCAAGAGGGAGACAGGATTAAGAACAATCAGCCCCAGCATTTT,CASSQEGDRIKNNQPQHF,-,TRBV3-1/TRBV3-2,18,-,TRBJ1-5
TGTGCCTGGAGCGGCCGGGTTGAAAAACTGTTTTTT,CAWSGRVEKLFF,-,TRBV30,12,-,TRBJ1-4
TGTGCCAGCAGTTCAGGACTAGCGGGACGAACAACCGGGGAGCTGTTTTTT,CASSSGLAGRTTGELFF,-,TRBV6-2/TRBV6-3,17,TRBD2,TRBJ2-2
TGTGCCAGCAGTTTAGGGGAAGGCGGGATTTATGGCTACACCTTC,CASSLGEGGIYGYTF,-,TRBV27,15,-,TRBJ1-2
TGTGCCAGCAGCACTCCCGGACAGGGTGTCGTCTATGGCTACACCTTC,CASSTPGQGVVYGYTF,-,TRBV5-4,16,TRBD1,TRBJ1-2
TGTGCCACCAGTGATACCACAGGGGGCACTGAAGCTTTCTTT,CATSDTTGGTEAFF,-,TRBV24-1,14,TRBD1,TRBJ1-1
TGTGCCAGCAGGTCCTACCATGGCTACACCTTC,CASRSYHGYTF,-,TRBV5-8,11,-,TRBJ1-2
TGCAGCGCCGCGGGACGGACGAACACTGAAGCTTTCTTT,CSAAGRTNTEAFF,-,TRBV29-1,13,-,TRBJ1-1
TGTGCCAGCAGCCGTAGCTTTTATAATTCACCCCTCCACTTT,CASSRSFYNSPLHF,-,TRBV27,14,-,TRBJ1-6
TGTGCCAGCAGCGTTCCAACTAGCGGGGGGGACACAGATACGCAGTATTTT,CASSVPTSGGDTDTQYF,-,TRBV9,17,TRBD2,TRBJ2-3
TGTGCCAGCAGCTTAGACTTGTACGAGCAGTACTTC,CASSLDLYEQYF,-,TRBV7-2,12,-,TRBJ2-7
TGTGCCAGCAGTCTTTATATAAACACCGGGGAGCTGTTTTTT,CASSLYINTGELFF,-,TRBV27,14,-,TRBJ2-2
TGTGCCAGCAGCCCTGGGGGGGGCGCAGGACAGCCCCAGCATTTT,CASSPGGGAGQPQHF,-,TRBV6-2/TRBV6-3,15,-,TRBJ1-5
TGCAGCGTTGAACCAGGGGGAAGCGGCTACACCTTC,CSVEPGGSGYTF,few,TRBV29-1,12,TRBD1,TRBJ1-2
TGTGCCAGCAGTTACTCAGACAGGAACACTGAAGCTTTCTTT,CASSYSDRNTEAFF,-,TRBV6-2/TRBV6-3,14,-,TRBJ1-1
TGTGCCAGTAAGACTAGCGGGGGATTCTACGAGCAGTACTTC,CASKTSGGFYEQYF,-,TRBV6-5,14,TRBD2,TRBJ2-7
TGTGCCAGCAGCCCGAGGGTCTTATCCTACGAGCAGTACTTC,CASSPRVLSYEQYF,-,TRBV9,14,-,TRBJ2-7
TGTGCCAGCAGTACAGGGGCCAATCAGCCCCAGCATTTT,CASSTGANQPQHF,-,TRBV6-6,13,TRBD1,TRBJ1-5
TGTGCCAGCAGCTTTAAAGGACACGAGAACACTGAAGCTTTCTTT,CASSFKGHENTEAFF,once,TRBV11-3,15,-,TRBJ1-1
TGTGCCAGTAGTCCGGGACTAGCGTCGGAGACCCAGTACTTC,CASSPGLASETQYF,few,TRBV19,14,TRBD2,TRBJ2-5
TGTGCCAGCAGCTTAGGGACTAGCGGGAGTATCCCCTACGAGCAGTACTTC,CASSLGTSGSIPYEQYF,-,TRBV7-6,17,TRBD2,TRBJ2-7
TGTGCCAGCTCACCTAATCAGCAGGGCTCTGGAAACACCATATATTTT,CASSPNQQGSGNTIYF,few,TRBV18,16,-,TRBJ1-3
TGTGCCACAAAGCACAAAGCGGGGGGCACAGATACGCAGTATTTT,CATKHKAGGTDTQYF,-,TRBV24-1,15,TRBD2,TRBJ2-3
TGCGCCAGCAGCCCACCGGGACTAGCGGTAAACGAGCAGTACTTC,CASSPPGLAVNEQYF,few,TRBV4-1,15,TRBD2,TRBJ2-7
TGTGCCAGCAAACTGAACTACGAGCAGTACTTC,CASKLNYEQYF,-,TRBV6-5,11,-,TRBJ2-7
TGCGCCAGCAGCTTGTTGACCCCACGGGAGTGGAACACCGGGGAGCTGTTTTTT,CASSLLTPREWNTGELFF,-,TRBV5-1,18,-,TRBJ2-2
TGTGCCAGCAGTTGGAGCACCGACTCTGGAAACACCATATATTTT,CASSWSTDSGNTIYF,-,TRBV6-5,15,-,TRBJ1-3
TGTGCCACTAAACTAGCGGGAGCTGGCGAGCAGTACTTC,CATKLAGAGEQYF,-,TRBV19,13,TRBD2,TRBJ2-7
TGTGCCTGGAGACCGGGACTAGCGGGACTTGGGGCCAACGTCCTGACTTTC,CAWRPGLAGLGANVLTF,-,TRBV30,17,TRBD2,TRBJ2-6